Listed here is a single TCR beta chain. Its antigen is unidentified. The record originates from a study of T cell repertoires in cytomegalovirus infection. Study-level information: Public TCR beta signatures indicated both CMV infection and matching HLA type.

The CDR3 loop spans 15 amino acids. With 3 bases removed from V and 3 bases from J, the gap between germline ends came to 18 bases. Germline V CDR1 and CDR2: DFQATT, SNEGSKA (reference sequence). One entry per CDR3 protein results from TCRdb running MiXCR on the reads. The sample lists roughly 310,000 distinct CDR3 sequences; about a sixth were seen once. Findings and limits, study-wide: It was HLA-C-restricted CMV-specific TCR beta clonotypes that dominated the response ex vivo. The cumulative frequency of public TCR beta families distinguished individuals who carried CMV together with the relevant HLA.

The sequenced material came from PBMCs. The chain employs TRBV20-1 and TRBJ2-7, with D possibly matching TRBD2 (7 bases). The TCR was taken from a human donor in good health (CMV status not recorded). Some clones in this sample may be carry-over from other donors' samples. In DNA, the CDR3 is TGCAGTGCTAGGGGGGGGCGCTCGGACCTCTACGAGCAGTACTTC. Its translation: CSARGGRSDLYEQYF.